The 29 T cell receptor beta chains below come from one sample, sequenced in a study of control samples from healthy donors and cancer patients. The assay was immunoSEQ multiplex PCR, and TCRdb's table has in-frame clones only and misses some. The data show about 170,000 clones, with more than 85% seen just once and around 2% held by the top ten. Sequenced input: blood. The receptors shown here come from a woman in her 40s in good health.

The CDR3 sequence is CASSLWKGAGNSPLHF. For the CDR3, the DNA is TGTGCCAGCAGTTTATGGAAGGGGGCAGGGAATTCACCCCTCCACTTT. This chain uses TRBV28 with TRBJ1-6; 7 bases align to TRBD1. This CDR3 is built from 16 residues. V lost 0 bases and J lost 7; bases outside the gene matches: 6. Germline-derived CDR1 and CDR2 are MDHEN and SYDVKM.

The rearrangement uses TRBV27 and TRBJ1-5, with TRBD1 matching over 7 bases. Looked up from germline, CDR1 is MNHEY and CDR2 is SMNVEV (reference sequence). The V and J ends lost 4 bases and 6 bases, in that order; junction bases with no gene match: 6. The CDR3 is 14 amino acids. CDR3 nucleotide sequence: TGTGCCAGCAGTTCACAGGGGACGGGTCAGCCCCAGCATTTT. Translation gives CASSSQGTGQPQHF.

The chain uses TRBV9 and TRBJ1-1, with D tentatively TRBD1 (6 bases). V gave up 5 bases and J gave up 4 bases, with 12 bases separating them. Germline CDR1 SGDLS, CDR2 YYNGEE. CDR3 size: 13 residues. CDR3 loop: CASSRQGSTEAFF. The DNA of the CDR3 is TGTGCCAGCAGTAGGCAGGGGAGCACTGAAGCTTTCTTT.

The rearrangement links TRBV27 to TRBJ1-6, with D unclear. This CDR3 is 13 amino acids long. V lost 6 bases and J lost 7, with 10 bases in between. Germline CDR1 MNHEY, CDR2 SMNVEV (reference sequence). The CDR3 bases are TGTGCCAGCAGGCGATCGGGGAATTCACCCCTCCACTTT. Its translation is CASRRSGNSPLHF.

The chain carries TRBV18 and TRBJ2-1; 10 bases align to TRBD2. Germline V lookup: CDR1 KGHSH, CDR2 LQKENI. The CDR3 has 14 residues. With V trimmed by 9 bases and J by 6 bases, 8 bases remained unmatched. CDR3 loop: CASSVSGGSNEQFF. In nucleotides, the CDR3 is TGTGCCAGTTCGGTTAGCGGGGGGTCCAATGAGCAGTTCTTC.

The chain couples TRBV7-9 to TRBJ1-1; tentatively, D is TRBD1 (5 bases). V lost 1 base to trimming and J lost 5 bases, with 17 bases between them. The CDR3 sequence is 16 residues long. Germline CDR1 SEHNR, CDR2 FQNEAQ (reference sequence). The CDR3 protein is CASSLEFAQGWTEAFF. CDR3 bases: TGTGCCAGCAGCTTAGAATTCGCCCAGGGCTGGACTGAAGCTTTCTTT.

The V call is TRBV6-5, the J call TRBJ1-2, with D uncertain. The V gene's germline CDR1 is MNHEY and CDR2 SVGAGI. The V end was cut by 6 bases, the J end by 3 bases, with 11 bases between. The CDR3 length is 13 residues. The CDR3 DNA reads TGTGCCAGCAGCGAGCGGGAGGACTATGGCTACACCTTC. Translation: CASSEREDYGYTF.

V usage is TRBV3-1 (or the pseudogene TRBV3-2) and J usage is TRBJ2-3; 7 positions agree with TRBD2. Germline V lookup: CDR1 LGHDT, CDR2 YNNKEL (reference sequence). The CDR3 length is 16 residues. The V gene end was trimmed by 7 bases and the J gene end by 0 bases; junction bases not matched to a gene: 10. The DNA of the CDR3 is TGTGCCAGCACCCTGACCCTAGCGGACAGCACAGATACGCAGTATTTT. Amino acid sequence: CASTLTLADSTDTQYF.

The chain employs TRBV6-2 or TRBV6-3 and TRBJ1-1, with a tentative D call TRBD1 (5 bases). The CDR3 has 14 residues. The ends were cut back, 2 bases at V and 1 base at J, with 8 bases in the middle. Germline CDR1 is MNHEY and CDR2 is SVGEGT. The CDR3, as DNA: TGTGCCAGCAGTTACACCGGGGGGAACACTGAAGCTTTCTTT. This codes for CASSYTGGNTEAFF.

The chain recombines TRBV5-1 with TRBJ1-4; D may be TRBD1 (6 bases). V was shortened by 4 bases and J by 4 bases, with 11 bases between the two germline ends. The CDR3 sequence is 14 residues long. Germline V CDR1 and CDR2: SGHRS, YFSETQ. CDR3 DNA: TGCGCCAGCAGCACCGGACAGCTTAATGAAAAACTGTTTTTT. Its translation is CASSTGQLNEKLFF. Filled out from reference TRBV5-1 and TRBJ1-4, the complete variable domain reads KAGVTQTPRYLIKTRGQQVTLSCSPISGHRSVSWYQQTPGQGLQFLFEYFSETQRNKGNFPGRFSGRQFSNSRSEMNVSTLELGDSALYLCASSTGQLNEKLFFGSGTQLSVL.

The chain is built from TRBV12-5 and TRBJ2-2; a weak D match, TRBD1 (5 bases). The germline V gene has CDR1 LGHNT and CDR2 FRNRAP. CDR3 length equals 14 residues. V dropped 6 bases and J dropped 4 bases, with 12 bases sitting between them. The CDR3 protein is CASGPKDTTGELFF. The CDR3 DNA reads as TGTGCTAGTGGCCCTAAGGACACCACCGGGGAGCTGTTTTTT.

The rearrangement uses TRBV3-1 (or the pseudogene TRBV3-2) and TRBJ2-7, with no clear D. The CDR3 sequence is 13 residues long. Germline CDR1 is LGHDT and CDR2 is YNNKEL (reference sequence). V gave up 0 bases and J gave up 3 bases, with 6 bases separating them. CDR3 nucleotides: TGTGCCAGCAGCCAAGAGGGCCTCTACGAGCAGTACTTC. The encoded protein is CASSQEGLYEQYF.

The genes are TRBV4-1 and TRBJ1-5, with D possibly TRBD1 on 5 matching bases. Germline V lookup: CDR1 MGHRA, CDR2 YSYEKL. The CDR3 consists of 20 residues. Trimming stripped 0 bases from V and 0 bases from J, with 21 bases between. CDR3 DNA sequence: TGCGCCAGCAGCCAAGATTGGCAGGGCCAACTTTCTTATAGCAATCAGCCCCAGCATTTT. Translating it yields CASSQDWQGQLSYSNQPQHF.

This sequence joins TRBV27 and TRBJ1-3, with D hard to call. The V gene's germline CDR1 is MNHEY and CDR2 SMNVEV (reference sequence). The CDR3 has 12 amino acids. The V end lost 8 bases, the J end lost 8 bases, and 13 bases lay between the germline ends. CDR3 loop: CASGPRVDTIYF. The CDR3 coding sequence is TGTGCCAGCGGTCCAAGGGTGGACACCATATATTTT.

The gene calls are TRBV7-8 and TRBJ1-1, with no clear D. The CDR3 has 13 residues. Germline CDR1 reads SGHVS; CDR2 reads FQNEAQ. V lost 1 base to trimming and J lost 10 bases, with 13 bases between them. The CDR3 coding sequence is TGTGCCAGCAGCTTAGTTGTAGGGCGAGGAGCTTTCTTT. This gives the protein CASSLVVGRGAFF.

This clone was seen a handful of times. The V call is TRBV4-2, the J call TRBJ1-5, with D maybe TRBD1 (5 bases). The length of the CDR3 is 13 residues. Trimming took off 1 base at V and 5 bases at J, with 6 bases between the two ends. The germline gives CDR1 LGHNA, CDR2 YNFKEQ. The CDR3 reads CASSQVGDQPQHF. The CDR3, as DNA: TGTGCCAGCAGCCAAGTGGGGGATCAGCCCCAGCATTTT.

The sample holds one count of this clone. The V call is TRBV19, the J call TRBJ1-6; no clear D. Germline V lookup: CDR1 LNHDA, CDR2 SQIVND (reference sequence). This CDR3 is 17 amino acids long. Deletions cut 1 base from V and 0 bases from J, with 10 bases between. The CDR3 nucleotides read TGTGCCAGTAGTATAGTGGCTCATTTCTCCTATAATTCACCCCTCCACTTT. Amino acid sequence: CASSIVAHFSYNSPLHF.

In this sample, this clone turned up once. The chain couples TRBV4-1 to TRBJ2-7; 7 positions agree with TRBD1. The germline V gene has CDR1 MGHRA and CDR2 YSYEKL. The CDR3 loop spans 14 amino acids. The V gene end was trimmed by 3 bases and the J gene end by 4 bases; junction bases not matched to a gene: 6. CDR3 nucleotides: TGCGCCAGCAGCCAGGTTGAACAGGGGTACGAGCAGTACTTC. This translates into CASSQVEQGYEQYF.

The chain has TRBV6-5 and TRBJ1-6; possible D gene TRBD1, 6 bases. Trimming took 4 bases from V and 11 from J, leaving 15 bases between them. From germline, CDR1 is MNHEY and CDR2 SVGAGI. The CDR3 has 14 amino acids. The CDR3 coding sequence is TGTGCCAGCAGTTCCGACAGGTTAATCGCACCCCTCCACTTT. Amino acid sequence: CASSSDRLIAPLHF.

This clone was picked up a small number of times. The CDR3 loop is CASSLMGSLDTGELFF. Written as DNA, the CDR3 is TGTGCCAGCAGCTTGATGGGGTCTCTGGACACCGGGGAGCTGTTTTTT. The chain recombines TRBV5-6 with TRBJ2-2, with D hard to call. V dropped 1 base and J dropped 3 bases, with 13 bases sitting between them. Looked up from germline, CDR1 is SGHDT and CDR2 is YYEEEE. The CDR3 covers 16 residues.

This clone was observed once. The CDR3 is CASSVRWDPDAEQYF. In nucleotides, the CDR3 is TGTGCCAGCAGCGTTCGATGGGACCCCGACGCCGAGCAGTACTTC. This chain connects TRBV11-3 to TRBJ2-7, with D possibly called TRBD1 or TRBD2 (5 bases each). The V gene lost 5 bases and the J gene lost 6 bases, with 20 bases spanning the gap. Germline V gives CDR1 SGHNT, CDR2 YENEEA. The CDR3 is 15 residues long.

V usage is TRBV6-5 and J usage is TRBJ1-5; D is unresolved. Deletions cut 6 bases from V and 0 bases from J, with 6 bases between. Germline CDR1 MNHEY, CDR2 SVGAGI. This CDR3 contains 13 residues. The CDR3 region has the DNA TGTGCCAGCAGGGTTAATAGCAATCAGCCCCAGCATTTT. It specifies CASRVNSNQPQHF.

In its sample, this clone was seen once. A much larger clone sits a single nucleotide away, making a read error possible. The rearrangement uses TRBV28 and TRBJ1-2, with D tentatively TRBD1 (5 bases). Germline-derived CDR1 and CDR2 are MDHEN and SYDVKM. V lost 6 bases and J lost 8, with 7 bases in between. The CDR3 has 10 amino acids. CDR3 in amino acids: CASRGDGYTF. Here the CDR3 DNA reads TGTGCCAGCAGGGGGGACGGCTACACCTTC.

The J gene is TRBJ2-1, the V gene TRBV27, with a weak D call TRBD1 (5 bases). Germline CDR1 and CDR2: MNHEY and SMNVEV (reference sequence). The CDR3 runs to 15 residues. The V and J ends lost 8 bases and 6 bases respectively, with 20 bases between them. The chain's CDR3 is CASVGQALPFNEQFF. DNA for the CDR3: TGTGCCAGCGTGGGGCAAGCACTACCCTTCAATGAGCAGTTCTTC.

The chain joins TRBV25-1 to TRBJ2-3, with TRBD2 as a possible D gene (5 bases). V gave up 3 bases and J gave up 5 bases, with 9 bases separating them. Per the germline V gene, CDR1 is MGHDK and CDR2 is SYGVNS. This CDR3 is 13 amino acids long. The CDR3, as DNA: TGTGCCAGCAGTGAGAGGACTGGAGATACGCAGTATTTT. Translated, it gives CASSERTGDTQYF. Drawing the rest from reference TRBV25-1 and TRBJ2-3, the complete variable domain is EADIYQTPRYLVIGTGKKITLECSQTMGHDKMYWYQQDPGMELHLIHYSYGVNSTEKGDLSSESTVSRIRTEHFPLTLESARPSHTSQYLCASSERTGDTQYFGPGTRLTVL.

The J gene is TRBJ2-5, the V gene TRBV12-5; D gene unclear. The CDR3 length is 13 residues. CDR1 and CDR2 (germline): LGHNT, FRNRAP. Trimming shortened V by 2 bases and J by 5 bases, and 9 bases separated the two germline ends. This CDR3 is CASGLWAVETQYF. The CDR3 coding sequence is TGTGCTAGTGGTTTGTGGGCAGTTGAGACCCAGTACTTC.

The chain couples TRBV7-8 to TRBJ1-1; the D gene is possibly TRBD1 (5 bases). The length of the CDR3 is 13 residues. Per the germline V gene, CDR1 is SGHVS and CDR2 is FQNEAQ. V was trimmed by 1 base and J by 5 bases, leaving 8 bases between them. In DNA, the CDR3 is TGTGCCAGCAGCTTAGGGGGCGCTACTGAAGCTTTCTTT. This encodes CASSLGGATEAFF.

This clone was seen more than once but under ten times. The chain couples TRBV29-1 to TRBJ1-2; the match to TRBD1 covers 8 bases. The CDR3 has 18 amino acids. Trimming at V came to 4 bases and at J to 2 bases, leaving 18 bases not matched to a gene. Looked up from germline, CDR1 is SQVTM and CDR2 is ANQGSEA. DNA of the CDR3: TGCAGCGTTGTGGTCGGCGACAGGGGTAAATGGCTAAACTATGGCTACACCTTC. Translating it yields CSVVVGDRGKWLNYGYTF.

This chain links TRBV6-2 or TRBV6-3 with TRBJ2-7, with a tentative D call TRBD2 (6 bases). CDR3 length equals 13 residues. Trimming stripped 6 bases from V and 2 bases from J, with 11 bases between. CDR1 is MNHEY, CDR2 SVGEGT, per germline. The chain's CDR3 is CASSPTGAYEQYF. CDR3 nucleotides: TGTGCCAGCAGCCCCACGGGGGCCTACGAGCAGTACTTC.